The 25 T cell receptor beta chains reported below all come from one sample, sequenced in a study of blood T cell repertoires in COVID-19. The protocol was immunoSEQ multiplex PCR, while the TCRdb copy is restricted to in-frame clones and leaves out a portion. The sample has about 210,000 clones; 87% are singletons. Sequenced material: PBMCs or T cells enriched from blood (not recorded which). These receptors were taken from a man aged 18 to 35 with acute COVID-19.

In its sample, this clone was seen once. The J gene is TRBJ1-1, the V gene TRBV24-1, with no clear D. The germline CDR1 and CDR2 sequences are KGHDR and SFDVKD. The CDR3 consists of 13 residues. Trimming stripped 10 bases from V and 2 bases from J, with 13 bases between. CDR3 nucleotide sequence: TGTGCCACTAGGGAGGCACCTAACACTGAAGCTTTCTTT. This translates into CATREAPNTEAFF.

The sample holds a few counts of this clone. The DNA for the CDR3 is TGTGCCAGCAGCTTTTTGACAGCCCCCATCTCCTACGAGCAGTACTTC. Amino acid sequence: CASSFLTAPISYEQYF. The chain carries TRBV7-6 and TRBJ2-7; possibly TRBD1 for D (5 bases). V was cut by 3 bases and J by 0 bases, with 15 bases left in between. The CDR3 loop spans 16 amino acids. Germline loops: CDR1 SGHVS, CDR2 FNYEAQ.

This clone was counted once. The rearrangement uses TRBV10-2 and TRBJ2-2; tentative D call: TRBD1 (5 bases). CDR1 and CDR2 (germline): WSHSY, SAAADI. The V and J ends lost 8 bases and 3 bases respectively, with 31 bases between them. CDR3 length equals 20 residues. CDR3 loop: CASVRSELPQSGSDTGELFF. Here the CDR3 DNA reads TGCGCCAGCGTACGATCGGAGCTGCCGCAATCAGGGTCGGACACCGGGGAGCTGTTTTTT.

The sample holds one count of this clone. J is TRBJ1-2 and V is TRBV19; TRBD1 agrees at 9 bases. The trim removed 5 bases at V and 3 bases at J, leaving 4 bases unmatched. Germline V gene data show CDR1 as LNHDA and CDR2 as SQIVND (reference sequence). The CDR3 consists of 14 residues. Written as DNA, the CDR3 is TGTGCCAGTAGTCCCCGGACAGGGGACTATGGCTACACCTTC. It specifies CASSPRTGDYGYTF.

The chain is built from TRBV12-3 or TRBV12-4 and TRBJ1-1, with 8 bases lining up with TRBD1. V was clipped by 9 bases and J by 4 bases; unmatched bases: 7. The CDR3 is made up of 13 amino acids. CDR3 loop: CASEYTGGTEAFF. The CDR3 nucleotides read TGTGCCAGTGAATATACAGGGGGCACTGAAGCTTTCTTT.

This clone appeared a few times. This rearrangement joins TRBV9 to TRBJ1-2; 7 bases are shared with TRBD1. V lost 1 base to trimming and J lost 4 bases; unmatched junction nucleotides: 7. Germline assignment: CDR1 SGDLS and CDR2 YYNGEE. There are 15 residues in the CDR3. The CDR3 DNA reads TGTGCCAGCAGCGTATCGGGACAGTCAACCTATGGCTACACCTTC. Protein sequence: CASSVSGQSTYGYTF.

This clone was observed a handful of times. This chain joins TRBV5-4 and TRBJ2-1; 8 bases fit TRBD1. The CDR3 is 14 amino acids. Germline V gene data show CDR1 as SGHNT and CDR2 as YYREEE (reference sequence). V shed 4 bases and J 4 bases; nucleotides not matched to a gene: 4. CDR3 residues: CASSQGASYNEQFF. The DNA of the CDR3 is TGTGCCAGCAGCCAGGGGGCCTCGTACAATGAGCAGTTCTTC.

The rearrangement uses TRBV9 and TRBJ2-5, with 7 bases lining up with TRBD1. In germline, CDR1 is SGDLS, CDR2 YYNGEE. Germline trimming cut 2 bases from V and 5 bases from J; bases unmatched to any gene: 6. This CDR3 is built from 14 residues. DNA of the CDR3: TGTGCCAGCAGCGTTCACTCGACAGGGGAGACCCAGTACTTC. Its translation is CASSVHSTGETQYF.

This chain uses TRBV6-5 with TRBJ1-1; D is uncertain. Germline V gene lookup returns CDR1 MNHEY and CDR2 SVGAGI. The CDR3 consists of 12 residues. Between the trimmed V and J ends, which lost 6 bases and 5 bases, there was a span of 10 bases. The CDR3 DNA reads as TGTGCCAGCAGCTCCACCGGGACTGAAGCTTTCTTT. This sequence encodes CASSSTGTEAFF.

The CDR3 region is CASSVGQLDYEQYF. CDR3 sequence (DNA): TGTGCCAGCAGCGTGGGACAGTTAGACTACGAGCAGTACTTC. The rearrangement uses TRBV9 and TRBJ2-7, with 7 bases lining up with TRBD1. CDR3 size: 14 residues. Germline V CDR1 and CDR2: SGDLS, YYNGEE. V trimming: 2 bases; J trimming: 3 bases; junction bases outside the gene matches: 5. The full variable domain, in which reference TRBV9 and TRBJ2-7 provide the parts outside the CDR3, is DSGVTQTPKHLITATGQRVTLRCSPRSGDLSVYWYQQSLDQGLQFLIQYYNGEERAKGNILERFSAQQFPDLHSELNLSSLELGDSALYFCASSVGQLDYEQYFGPGTRLTVT.

V usage is TRBV5-1 and J usage is TRBJ2-1, with 9 bases aligning to TRBD2. Losses at the gene ends were 7 bases for V and 5 bases for J; bases not matched to a gene: 10. This CDR3 is built from 15 residues. Germline-derived CDR1 and CDR2 are SGHRS and YFSETQ. The DNA of the CDR3 is TGCGCCAGCTCACCCGGCGGGAGGGGCAACAATGAGCAGTTCTTC. Translated: CASSPGGRGNNEQFF.

The chain employs TRBV27 and TRBJ2-7, with D possibly being TRBD1 (6 bases). Trimming removed 3 bases at V and 2 bases at J, with 14 bases between. Germline CDR1 reads MNHEY; CDR2 reads SMNVEV (reference sequence). This CDR3 has 15 residues. CDR3 sequence: CASSLTGQIAYEQYF. CDR3 DNA sequence: TGTGCCAGCAGTTTGACGGGACAAATCGCCTACGAGCAGTACTTC.

The CDR3 DNA is TGTGCCTGGACATCTAGGAGTTTATTAGAGACCCAGTACTTC. Translated: CAWTSRSLLETQYF. The chain carries TRBV30 and TRBJ2-5; D is unresolved. This CDR3 is built from 14 residues. Trimming cost V 4 bases and J 4 bases, with 16 bases left between them. Germline V gene sequence: CDR1 GTSNPN, CDR2 SVGIG (reference sequence).

The V call is TRBV6-4, the J call TRBJ2-1; TRBD2 might be the D (5 bases). Germline V gene data show CDR1 as MRHNA and CDR2 as SNTAGT. V dropped 0 bases and J dropped 0 bases, with 9 bases sitting between them. The CDR3 sequence is 16 residues long. The CDR3 here is CASSDSERSSYNEQFF. CDR3 nucleotide sequence: TGTGCCAGCAGTGACTCGGAGCGGAGCTCCTACAATGAGCAGTTCTTC.

The chain carries TRBV11-2 and TRBJ2-5, with D possibly matching TRBD2 (5 bases). CDR3 size: 14 residues. In germline, CDR1 is SGHAT, CDR2 FQNNGV. Trimming cost V 3 bases and J 5 bases, with 13 bases left between them. The CDR3 region is CASSFSPGGETQYF. The CDR3 nucleotides are TGTGCCAGCAGCTTTTCGCCAGGCGGGGAGACCCAGTACTTC. The entire variable domain, with the rest obtained from reference TRBV11-2 and TRBJ2-5, is as follows: EAGVAQSPRYKIIEKRQSVAFWCNPISGHATLYWYQQILGQGPKLLIQFQNNGVVDDSQLPKDRFSAERLKGVDSTLKIQPAKLEDSAVYLCASSFSPGGETQYFGPGTRLLVL.

This clone was counted between two and nine times. The chain is built from TRBV4-3 and TRBJ1-5; D is undetermined. V was trimmed by 1 base and J by 0 bases, leaving 7 bases between them. The CDR3 is made up of 15 amino acids. CDR1 is LGHNA and CDR2 is YSLEER in the germline V gene. DNA of the CDR3: TGCGCCAGCAGCCAAGCACTGAATAGCAATCAGCCCCAGCATTTT. Protein product: CASSQALNSNQPQHF.

The V call is TRBV28, the J call TRBJ1-1; no clear D. The CDR3 length is 12 residues. Trimming took 6 bases from V and 5 from J, leaving 10 bases between them. Germline CDR1 is MDHEN and CDR2 is SYDVKM. The CDR3 protein is CASSQTRTEAFF. The DNA for the CDR3 is TGTGCCAGCAGCCAAACAAGAACTGAAGCTTTCTTT.

This chain joins TRBV15 and TRBJ1-2, with 11 nucleotides matching TRBD1. V lost 5 bases and J lost 8; bases outside the gene matches: 10. This CDR3 contains 15 residues. Germline-derived CDR1 and CDR2 are LNHNV and YYDKDF (reference sequence). The CDR3 loop reads CATSGRTGGLSGYTF. In nucleotides, the CDR3 is TGTGCCACCAGCGGAAGGACAGGGGGCTTGTCGGGCTACACCTTC.

This chain uses TRBV9 with TRBJ2-2; possible D gene TRBD2, 5 bases. Trimming stripped 0 bases from V and 5 bases from J, with 5 bases between. Germline loops: CDR1 SGDLS, CDR2 YYNGEE. This CDR3 contains 13 residues. The CDR3 DNA reads as TGTGCCAGCAGCGTAGGAGGGACCGGGGAGCTGTTTTTT. Its protein product is CASSVGGTGELFF.

This chain connects TRBV12-5 to TRBJ1-5; tentative D call: TRBD1 (5 bases). Germline V gene data show CDR1 as LGHNT and CDR2 as FRNRAP. Trimming stripped 0 bases from V and 1 base from J, with 22 bases between. This CDR3 region has 20 residues. This chain's CDR3 is CASGLVAAGILGKSNQPQHF. DNA of the CDR3: TGTGCTAGTGGTTTGGTCGCGGCAGGGATCTTAGGTAAGAGCAATCAGCCCCAGCATTTT.

The V gene is TRBV19, the J gene TRBJ2-7; D might be TRBD1 (6 bases). Germline V lookup: CDR1 LNHDA, CDR2 SQIVND (reference sequence). The V end was cut by 6 bases, the J end by 2 bases, with 11 bases between. The CDR3 totals 13 residues. CDR3 nucleotides: TGTGCCAGTAGCTTTGGACAGACCTACGAGCAGTACTTC. Translation gives CASSFGQTYEQYF.

CDR3 nucleotides: TGTGCCAGCAGCCCCGGACAGGGAGGGTCCTACGAGCAGTACTTC. Translation gives CASSPGQGGSYEQYF. The V gene is TRBV7-9, the J gene TRBJ2-7, with a tentative D call TRBD1 (8 bases). Germline lookup yields CDR1 SEHNR and CDR2 FQNEAQ (reference sequence). The CDR3 is 15 amino acids. The V end was cut by 5 bases, the J end by 1 base, with 15 bases between.

This chain joins TRBV19 and TRBJ1-4; tentatively, D is TRBD1 (5 bases). V lost 4 bases, J lost 3 bases, and 9 bases lay in between. The CDR3 length is 14 residues. Germline V lookup: CDR1 LNHDA, CDR2 SQIVND (reference sequence). The CDR3 bases are TGTGCCAGTAGTACCGACAGCCCTAATGAAAAACTGTTTTTT. This translates into CASSTDSPNEKLFF.

The chain uses TRBV4-1 and TRBJ2-7; D is ambiguous. Germline CDR1 reads MGHRA; CDR2 reads YSYEKL. The CDR3 extends over 15 amino acids. V lost 1 base, J lost 3 bases, and 13 bases lay in between. CDR3 in amino acids: CASSQGQDKIYEQYF. CDR3 nucleotides: TGCGCCAGCAGCCAAGGGCAGGATAAAATCTACGAGCAGTACTTC.

CDR3 amino acids: CASSPDRSLSGYTF. CDR3 bases: TGCGCCAGCAGCCCCGACAGAAGCCTTTCTGGCTACACCTTC. The chain joins TRBV4-1 to TRBJ1-2, with TRBD1 as a possible D gene (5 bases). The length of the CDR3 is 14 residues. Germline assignment: CDR1 MGHRA and CDR2 YSYEKL. With 4 bases removed from V and 7 bases from J, the gap between germline ends came to 16 bases.